The clone carrying this T cell receptor beta chain appeared many times. Its antigen is undetermined. The sample comes from a study of T cells in Graves' hyperthyroidism and ophthalmopathy. Using RNA transcripts as the source, TCR beta CDR3 regions were amplified. TCR CDR3 underwent first-round RT-PCR with the HTBI primer set. A single record per CDR3 protein comes from TCRdb applying MiXCR to the multiplex PCR reads. The sample records 500,000 or so distinct CDR3 sequences, about 16% being singletons. The study's findings and limits: The model predicted ophthalmopathy a median approximately six months before onset.

Clinical Activity Scores of at least 3, NOSPECS grades of at least 4 and durations under 3 months characterized ophthalmopathy patients. Patients showing uncontrolled infection, other autoimmune disease, pregnancy or lactation were ineligible. Trimming removed 0 bases from V and 4 bases from J, with 7 bases in between. CDR1 is KGHSH, CDR2 LQKENI, per germline. The CDR3 consists of 13 residues. This TCR derives from a woman aged 25-40 years with Graves' ophthalmopathy. Sequences were obtained from blood. The J gene is TRBJ2-7, the V gene TRBV18; D not certain. The CDR3 DNA reads as TGTGCCAGCTCACCACCACAAGAATACGAGCAGTACTTC. Its protein is CASSPPQEYEQYF.